Listed below are T cell receptor beta chains from one sample, sequenced in a study of OX40 agonist ivuxolimab in advanced cancers. Assay: immunoSEQ multiplex PCR; the TCRdb copy retains only in-frame clones and omits some. Of about 74,000 clones in the sample, roughly 80% were seen once. Sequences were derived from CD4+ or CD8+ T cells sorted from blood, sampled in a trial of the OX40 agonist ivuxolimab. The origin of the receptors is an adult with an advanced solid tumor such as melanoma, head and neck, liver or kidney cancer. CDR3s include the opening cysteine and the closing phenylalanine or tryptophan. The D gene is left open where the match is weak. Clone sizes are given selectively: once, few, many, or a class where the clone is expanded.

d_call j_call clone_size v_call cdr3_aa cdr3_nt
. TRBJ1-2 . TRBV6-1 CASSGMTGRQNYGYTF TGTGCCAGCAGTGGGATGACGGGACGACAGAACTATGGCTACACCTTC
. TRBJ2-6 few TRBV19 CASSPPLPYSGANVLTF TGTGCCAGTAGTCCCCCCCTCCCATATTCCGGGGCCAACGTCCTGACTTTC
. TRBJ2-7 . TRBV4-1 CASRNSTSNEQYF TGCGCCAGCAGAAACAGCACGAGCAACGAGCAGTACTTC
. TRBJ1-2 . TRBV4-1 CASSRPGALGGYTF TGCGCCAGCAGCCGGCCCGGAGCTCTGGGTGGCTACACCTTC
TRBD1 TRBJ2-4 . TRBV6-6 CASSWTGEKNIQYF TGTGCCAGCAGCTGGACAGGAGAAAAAAACATTCAGTACTTC
TRBD1 TRBJ1-1 . TRBV7-9 CASSPIGTGGTEAFF TGTGCCAGCAGCCCCATAGGGACAGGGGGGACTGAAGCTTTCTTT
. TRBJ1-6 . TRBV14 CASAKRGSRSPLHF TGTGCCAGCGCCAAGAGGGGGTCTCGCTCACCCCTCCACTTT
. TRBJ2-5 . TRBV28 CASSLLETQYF TGTGCCAGCAGTTTATTGGAGACCCAGTACTTC
TRBD1 TRBJ2-6 . TRBV27 CASSFGRGPPASSGANVLTF TGTGCCAGCAGTTTTGGCAGGGGGCCCCCTGCAAGCTCTGGGGCCAACGTCCTGACTTTC
. TRBJ1-3 . TRBV5-6 CASSPGPYSGNTIYF TGTGCCAGCAGCCCAGGGCCTTACTCTGGAAACACCATATATTTT
. TRBJ1-1 few TRBV7-8 CASSPFPTEAFF TGTGCCAGCAGCCCGTTTCCCACTGAAGCTTTCTTT
. TRBJ2-1 . TRBV23-1 CASSPTPFRDIHDSYNEQFF TGCGCCAGCAGTCCAACCCCGTTCCGGGACATCCATGACTCCTACAATGAGCAGTTCTTC
. TRBJ2-5 . TRBV6-1 CASSEAVGGVQETQYF TGTGCCAGCAGTGAAGCAGTAGGAGGGGTCCAAGAGACCCAGTACTTC
TRBD1 TRBJ2-3 . TRBV7-8 CASSPRTGDRTDTQYF TGTGCCAGCAGCCCAAGGACAGGGGATAGGACAGATACGCAGTATTTT
. TRBJ2-7 . TRBV4-1 CASSQDRWRGQYF TGCGCCAGCAGCCAAGATCGGTGGAGGGGGCAGTACTTC
. TRBJ1-2 . TRBV5-6 CASNGNYGYTF TGTGCCAGCAACGGTAACTATGGCTACACCTTC
TRBD1 TRBJ2-7 once TRBV6-1 CASSEGDSYSYEQYF TGTGCCAGCAGTGAAGGGGACAGCTATTCCTACGAGCAGTACTTC
TRBD1 TRBJ2-5 . TRBV28 CASSSVGQGETQYF TGTGCCAGCAGCTCTGTGGGACAGGGGGAGACCCAGTACTTC
. TRBJ2-5 once TRBV5-1 CASRWGVQETQYF TGCGCCAGCAGGTGGGGGGTACAAGAGACCCAGTACTTC
. TRBJ2-7 . TRBV7-6 CASSLPAGNPLFSSYEQYF TGTGCCAGCAGCTTACCGGCGGGGAACCCTCTCTTTAGCTCCTACGAGCAGTACTTC
. TRBJ1-1 few TRBV21-1 CASSKDKGDRGLNTEAFF TGTGCCAGCAGCAAAGATAAAGGGGACAGGGGGCTGAACACTGAAGCTTTCTTT
. TRBJ2-3 . TRBV4-3 CASSQSQGTHSSTDTQYF TGCGCCAGCAGCCAATCCCAAGGGACTCACTCTAGCACAGATACGCAGTATTTT
TRBD1 TRBJ2-2 . TRBV4-1 CASSPRVQGVRELFF TGCGCCAGCAGCCCAAGGGTACAGGGGGTCAGGGAGCTGTTTTTT
TRBD2 TRBJ2-7 . TRBV15 CATSLFSLASGRTYEQYF TGTGCCACCAGCCTGTTTTCGTTGGCTAGCGGGAGGACGTACGAGCAGTACTTC
TRBD1 TRBJ1-2 . TRBV6-5 CASSSWDRTSRNYTF TGTGCCAGCAGTTCCTGGGACAGAACGAGCCGTAACTACACCTTC
. TRBJ2-3 . TRBV29-1 CSVESRAGGPTDTQYF TGCAGCGTTGAAAGCCGGGCGGGTGGCCCCACAGATACGCAGTATTTT
. TRBJ2-1 . TRBV19 CASSLAASSYNEQFF TGTGCCAGTAGTTTAGCGGCTAGCTCCTACAATGAGCAGTTCTTC
TRBD2 TRBJ2-3 . TRBV7-6 CASSTASGLTDTQYF TGTGCCAGCAGCACCGCTAGCGGACTCACAGATACGCAGTATTTT
TRBD1 TRBJ2-1 . TRBV6-5 CASSYEYGTGANEQFF TGTGCCAGCAGTTATGAGTATGGGACAGGGGCCAATGAGCAGTTCTTC
. TRBJ2-7 . TRBV4-3 CASSQENLASYEQYF TGCGCCAGCAGCCAAGAAAATCTAGCTTCCTACGAGCAGTACTTC
TRBD2 TRBJ2-1 once TRBV4-3 CASSQYGVAGGENEQFF TGCGCCAGCAGCCAATATGGCGTAGCGGGAGGGGAAAATGAGCAGTTCTTC
TRBD1 TRBJ2-3 . TRBV19 CASSNAGGSSTDTQYF TGTGCCAGTAGCAACGCAGGGGGATCTAGCACAGATACGCAGTATTTT
. TRBJ1-5 . TRBV7-8 CASSLGEDQPQHF TGTGCCAGCAGCTTAGGCGAGGATCAGCCCCAGCATTTT
TRBD2 TRBJ2-2 . TRBV5-1 CASSSAGANTGELFF TGCGCCAGCAGCTCGGCGGGGGCGAACACCGGGGAGCTGTTTTTT
. TRBJ2-1 . TRBV14 CASSPGPNEQFF TGTGCCAGCAGCCCCGGGCCCAATGAGCAGTTCTTC
. TRBJ1-6 . TRBV2 CASYRAGHSPLHF TGTGCCAGCTACAGGGCGGGACATTCACCCCTCCACTTT
. TRBJ1-5 . TRBV7-8 CASSLGGAGNQPQHF TGTGCCAGCAGCTTAGGGGGGGCGGGCAATCAGCCCCAGCATTTT
TRBD2 TRBJ2-1 once TRBV4-2 CASSLMAGAYNEQFF TGTGCCAGCAGCCTCATGGCGGGGGCCTACAATGAGCAGTTCTTC
. TRBJ2-3 . TRBV23-1 CASSQSTMETDTQYF TGCGCCAGCAGTCAATCCACTATGGAAACAGATACGCAGTATTTT
. TRBJ2-4 . TRBV7-2 CASSLDLYPNLAKNIQYF TGTGCCAGCAGCTTAGATCTCTACCCAAACCTAGCCAAAAACATTCAGTACTTC
. TRBJ2-4 . TRBV11-2 CASSFPGDDKNIQYF TGTGCCAGCAGCTTCCCAGGGGATGACAAAAACATTCAGTACTTC
TRBD1 TRBJ2-7 . TRBV7-2 CASSSGTGGAYEQYF TGTGCCAGCAGCTCCGGGACAGGGGGAGCCTACGAGCAGTACTTC
. TRBJ2-3 once TRBV7-9 CASSLADGGTSTDTQYF TGTGCCAGCAGCTTAGCGGACGGGGGAACTAGCACAGATACGCAGTATTTT
TRBD1 TRBJ2-3 . TRBV16 CASSRTGNTDTQYF TGTGCCAGCAGCCGGACAGGCAACACAGATACGCAGTATTTT
. TRBJ2-1 few TRBV29-1 CSVEDKGASVAYNEQFF TGCAGCGTTGAAGATAAAGGGGCTAGCGTAGCCTACAATGAGCAGTTCTTC
. TRBJ2-3 . TRBV5-1 CASSLRPSRSTDTQYF TGCGCCAGCAGCTTGAGGCCCTCCAGGAGCACAGATACGCAGTATTTT
. TRBJ1-1 . TRBV28 CASSTGGGGTEAFF TGTGCCAGCAGTACAGGTGGGGGAGGCACTGAAGCTTTCTTT
TRBD1 TRBJ2-2 . TRBV6-1 CASSLGQGDTGELFF TGTGCCAGCAGTCTTGGCCAGGGGGACACCGGGGAGCTGTTTTTT
. TRBJ1-5 . TRBV11-2 CASSSSQGDQPQHF TGTGCCAGCAGCAGCTCACAGGGTGATCAGCCCCAGCATTTT
. TRBJ1-1 . TRBV9 CASSLVGTDTEAFF TGTGCCAGCAGCCTGGTAGGGACGGACACTGAAGCTTTCTTT
. TRBJ2-3 . TRBV4-2 CASSPLSGSDTQYF TGTGCCAGCAGCCCCCTCAGCGGTTCAGATACGCAGTATTTT
. TRBJ2-1 once TRBV27 CASSRGQRLFF TGTGCCAGTAGTCGAGGACAGAGACTGTTCTTC
. TRBJ2-1 . TRBV27 CASSWARGNEQFF TGTGCCAGCAGTTGGGCCCGAGGGAATGAGCAGTTCTTC
. TRBJ1-1 . TRBV2 CASRMDEGHTEAFF TGTGCCAGCAGGATGGACGAGGGCCACACTGAAGCTTTCTTT
TRBD1 TRBJ2-5 . TRBV25-1 CASSVQGTAQETQYF TGTGCCAGCAGTGTTCAGGGGACAGCCCAAGAGACCCAGTACTTC
. TRBJ1-1 . TRBV6-5 CASTSRAFF TGTGCCAGCACCTCGAGGGCTTTCTTT
. TRBJ1-1 . TRBV6-5 CASGAVVWSEAFF TGTGCCAGTGGGGCGGTGGTGTGGTCTGAAGCTTTCTTT
. TRBJ2-7 . TRBV11-2 CASSLDLTGGLSYEQYF TGTGCCAGCAGCTTAGATCTAACAGGCGGACTTTCCTACGAGCAGTACTTC
. TRBJ1-4 . TRBV7-2 CASSIGLGANEKLFF TGTGCCAGCAGTATAGGGTTAGGGGCAAATGAAAAACTGTTTTTT